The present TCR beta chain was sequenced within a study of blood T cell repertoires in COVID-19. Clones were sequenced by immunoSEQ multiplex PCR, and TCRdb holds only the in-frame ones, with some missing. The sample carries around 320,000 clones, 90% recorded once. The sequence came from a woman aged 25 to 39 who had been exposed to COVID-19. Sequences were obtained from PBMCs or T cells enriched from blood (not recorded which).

In DNA, the CDR3 is TGTGCCAGTAATGACAGGGGGGACCCCTATGGCTACACCTTC. Translation gives CASNDRGDPYGYTF. The gene calls are TRBV19 and TRBJ1-2, with TRBD1 identical over 9 bases. This CDR3 has 14 residues. The V and J ends lost 7 bases and 4 bases, in that order; junction bases with no gene match: 7. Germline assignment: CDR1 LNHDA and CDR2 SQIVND (reference sequence).